One sample yielded the 2 T cell receptor beta chains listed below, sequenced in a study of shared clonotypes between healthy human individuals. Naive CD8 populations comprised CD45RO-negative cells positively selected for CCR7, excluding terminally differentiated effector memory CD45RA+ cells. TCRdb keeps only in-frame clones here, not all; method: immunoSEQ multiplex PCR. The table has a few million clones, 93% seen once. The specimen sequenced was naive CD8+ T cells from PBMCs. Receptors originate from a man younger than 35 in good health. Some clones in this sample may be carry-over from other donors' samples.

The V gene is TRBV4-2, the J gene TRBJ1-4; D gene unclear. The CDR3 runs 14 residues. Trimming removed 1 base at V and 7 bases at J, with 10 bases between. The germline V gene encodes CDR1 LGHNA and CDR2 YNFKEQ. CDR3: CASSQGLTSEKLFF. The DNA of the CDR3 is TGTGCCAGCAGCCAAGGGTTGACAAGTGAAAAACTGTTTTTT.

The J gene is TRBJ1-1, the V gene TRBV29-1; D gene unclear. CDR1 and CDR2 from the germline V gene are SQVTM and ANQGSEA. This CDR3 contains 11 residues. V was clipped by 7 bases and J by 3 bases, with 9 bases between them. CDR3: CSGFLYTEAFF. CDR3 bases: TGCAGCGGGTTCTTGTACACTGAAGCTTTCTTT. The full variable domain, its missing parts supplied by reference TRBV29-1 and TRBJ1-1, is SAVISQKPSRDICQRGTSLTIQCQVDSQVTMMFWYRQQPGQSLTLIATANQGSEATYESGFVIDKFPISRPNLTFSTLTVSNMSPEDSSIYLCSGFLYTEAFFGQGTRLTVV.